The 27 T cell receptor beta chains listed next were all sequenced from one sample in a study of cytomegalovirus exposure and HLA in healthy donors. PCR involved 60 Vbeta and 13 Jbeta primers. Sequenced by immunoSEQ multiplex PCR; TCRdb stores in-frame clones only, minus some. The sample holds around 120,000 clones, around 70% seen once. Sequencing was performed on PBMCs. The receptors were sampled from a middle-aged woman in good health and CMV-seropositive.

The CDR3 sequence: CASSYSVGTGAGELFF. CDR3 DNA sequence: TGTGCCAGCAGTTACTCAGTCGGGACAGGGGCCGGGGAGCTGTTTTTT. The V gene is TRBV6-5, the J gene TRBJ2-2; 10 nucleotides match TRBD1. Germline loops: CDR1 MNHEY, CDR2 SVGAGI. There are 16 residues in the CDR3. With 0 bases clipped from V and 6 bases from J, the junction kept 4 bases outside the gene matches.

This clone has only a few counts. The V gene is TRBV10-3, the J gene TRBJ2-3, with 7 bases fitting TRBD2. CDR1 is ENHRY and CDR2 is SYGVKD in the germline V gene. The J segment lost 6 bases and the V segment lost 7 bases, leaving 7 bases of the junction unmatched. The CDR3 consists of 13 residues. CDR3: CAIKSREGDTQYF. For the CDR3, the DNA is TGTGCCATCAAAAGCAGGGAGGGGGATACGCAGTATTTT.

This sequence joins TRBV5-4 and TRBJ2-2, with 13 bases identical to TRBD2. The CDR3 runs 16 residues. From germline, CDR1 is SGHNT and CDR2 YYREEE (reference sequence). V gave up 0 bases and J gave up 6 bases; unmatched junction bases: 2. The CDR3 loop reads CASSLGLAGGAGELFF. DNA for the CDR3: TGTGCCAGCAGCTTGGGACTAGCGGGGGGCGCCGGGGAGCTGTTTTTT.

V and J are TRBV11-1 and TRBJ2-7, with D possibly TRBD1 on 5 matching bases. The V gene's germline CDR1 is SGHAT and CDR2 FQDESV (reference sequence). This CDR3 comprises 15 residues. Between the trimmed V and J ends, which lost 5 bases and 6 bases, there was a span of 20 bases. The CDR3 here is CASSQQTVTPGEQYF. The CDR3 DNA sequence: TGTGCCAGCAGCCAACAGACAGTCACCCCGGGCGAGCAGTACTTC.

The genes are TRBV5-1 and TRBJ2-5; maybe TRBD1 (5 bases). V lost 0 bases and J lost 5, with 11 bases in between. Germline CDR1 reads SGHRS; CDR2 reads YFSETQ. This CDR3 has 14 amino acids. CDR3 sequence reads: CASSLGQPPETQYF. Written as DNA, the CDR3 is TGCGCCAGCAGCTTGGGACAGCCGCCGGAGACCCAGTACTTC.

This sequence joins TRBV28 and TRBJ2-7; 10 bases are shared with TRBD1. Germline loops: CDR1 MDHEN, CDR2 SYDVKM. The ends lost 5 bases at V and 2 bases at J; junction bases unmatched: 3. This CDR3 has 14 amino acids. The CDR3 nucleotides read TGTGCCAGCAGTCGACAGGGGGCCACCTACGAGCAGTACTTC. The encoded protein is CASSRQGATYEQYF.

In DNA form, the CDR3 reads TGCGCCAGCCAGACCGGGACAGGGGTTGACGGGGAGCTGTTTTTT. It codes for CASQTGTGVDGELFF. The V gene is TRBV5-1, the J gene TRBJ2-2, with 10 bases aligning to TRBD1. Trimming took 7 bases from V and 7 from J; bases not matched to a gene: 10. Germline values: CDR1 SGHRS, CDR2 YFSETQ. The CDR3 sequence is 15 residues long.

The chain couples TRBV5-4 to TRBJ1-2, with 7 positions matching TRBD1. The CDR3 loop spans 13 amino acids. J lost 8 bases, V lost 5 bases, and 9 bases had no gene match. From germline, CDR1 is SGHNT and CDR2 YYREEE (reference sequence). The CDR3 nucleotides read TGTGCCAGCAGACAAGGACAGGTCTTAGGCTACACCTTC. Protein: CASRQGQVLGYTF.

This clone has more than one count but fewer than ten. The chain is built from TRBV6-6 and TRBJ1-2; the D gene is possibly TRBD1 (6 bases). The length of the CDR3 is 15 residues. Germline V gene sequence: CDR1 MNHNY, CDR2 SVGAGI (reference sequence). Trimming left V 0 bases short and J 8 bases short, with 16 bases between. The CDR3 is CASSYSIQGGEGYTF. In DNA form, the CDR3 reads TGTGCCAGCAGTTACTCGATACAGGGAGGGGAGGGCTACACCTTC.

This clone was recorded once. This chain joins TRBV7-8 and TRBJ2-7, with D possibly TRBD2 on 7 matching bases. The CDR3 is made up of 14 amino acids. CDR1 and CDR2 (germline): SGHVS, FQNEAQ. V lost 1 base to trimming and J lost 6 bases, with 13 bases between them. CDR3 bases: TGTGCCAGCAGCTTAGGGCGGGGGCGGGTCGAGCAGTACTTC. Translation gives CASSLGRGRVEQYF.

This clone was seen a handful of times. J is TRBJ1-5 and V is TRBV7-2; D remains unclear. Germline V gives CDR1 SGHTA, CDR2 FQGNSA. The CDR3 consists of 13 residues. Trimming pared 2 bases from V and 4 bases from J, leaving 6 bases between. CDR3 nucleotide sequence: TGTGCCAGCAGCTTACACATGAATCAGCCCCAGCATTTT. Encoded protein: CASSLHMNQPQHF.

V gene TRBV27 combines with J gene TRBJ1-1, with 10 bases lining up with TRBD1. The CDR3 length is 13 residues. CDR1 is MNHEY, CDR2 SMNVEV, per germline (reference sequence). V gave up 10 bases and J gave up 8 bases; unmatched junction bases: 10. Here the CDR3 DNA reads TGTGCCACCTCGCCGACAGGGGGCAGGGAAGCTTTCTTT. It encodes CATSPTGGREAFF.

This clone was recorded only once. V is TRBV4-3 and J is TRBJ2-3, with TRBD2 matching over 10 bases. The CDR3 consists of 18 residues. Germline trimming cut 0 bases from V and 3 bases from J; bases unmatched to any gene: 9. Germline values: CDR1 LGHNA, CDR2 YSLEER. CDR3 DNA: TGCGCCAGCAGCCAAGATCCGACCCCTAGCGGGGGAACAGATACGCAGTATTTT. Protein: CASSQDPTPSGGTDTQYF.

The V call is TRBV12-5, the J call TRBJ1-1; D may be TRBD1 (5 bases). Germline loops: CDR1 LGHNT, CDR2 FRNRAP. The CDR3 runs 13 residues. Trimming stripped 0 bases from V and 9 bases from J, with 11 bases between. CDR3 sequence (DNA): TGTGCTAGTGGTTTGGTACGGGACTTTAAAGCTTTCTTT. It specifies CASGLVRDFKAFF. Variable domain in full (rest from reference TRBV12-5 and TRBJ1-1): DARVTQTPRHKVTEMGQEVTMRCQPILGHNTVFWYRQTMMQGLELLAYFRNRAPLDDSGMPKDRFSAEMPDATLATLKIQPSEPRDSAVYFCASGLVRDFKAFFGQGTRLTVV.

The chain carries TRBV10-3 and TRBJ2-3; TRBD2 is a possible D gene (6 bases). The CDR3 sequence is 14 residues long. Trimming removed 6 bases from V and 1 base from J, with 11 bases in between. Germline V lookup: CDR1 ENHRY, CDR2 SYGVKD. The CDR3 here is CAIREGPRTDTQYF. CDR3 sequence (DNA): TGTGCCATCAGGGAGGGGCCTCGCACAGATACGCAGTATTTT.

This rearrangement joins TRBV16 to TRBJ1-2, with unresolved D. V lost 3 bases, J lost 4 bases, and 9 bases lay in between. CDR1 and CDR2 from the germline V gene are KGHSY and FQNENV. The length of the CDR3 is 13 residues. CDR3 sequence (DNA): TGTGCCAGCAGCCAGGAGGTGATCTATGGCTACACCTTC. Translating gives CASSQEVIYGYTF.

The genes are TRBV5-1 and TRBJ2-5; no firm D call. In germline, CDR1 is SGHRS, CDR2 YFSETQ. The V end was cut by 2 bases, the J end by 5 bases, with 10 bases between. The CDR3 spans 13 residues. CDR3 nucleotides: TGCGCCAGCAGCTTAACCCTGGGCGAGACCCAGTACTTC. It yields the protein CASSLTLGETQYF.

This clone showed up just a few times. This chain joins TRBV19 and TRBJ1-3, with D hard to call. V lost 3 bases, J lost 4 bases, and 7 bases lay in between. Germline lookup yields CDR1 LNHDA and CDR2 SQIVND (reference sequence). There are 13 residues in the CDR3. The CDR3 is CASSITQGNTIYF. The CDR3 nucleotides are TGTGCCAGTAGTATCACACAAGGAAACACCATATATTTT.

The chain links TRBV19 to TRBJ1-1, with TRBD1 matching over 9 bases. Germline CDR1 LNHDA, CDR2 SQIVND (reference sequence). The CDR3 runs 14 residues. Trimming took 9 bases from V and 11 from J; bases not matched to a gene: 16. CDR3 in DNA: TGTGCCAGCAGGACAGGGGTAAGAATGATGGGGGCTTTCTTT. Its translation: CASRTGVRMMGAFF.

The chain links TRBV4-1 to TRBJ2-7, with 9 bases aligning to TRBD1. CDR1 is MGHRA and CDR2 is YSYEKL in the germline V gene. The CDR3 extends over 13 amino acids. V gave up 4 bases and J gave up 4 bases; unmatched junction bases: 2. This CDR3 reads CASSRDRGYEQYF. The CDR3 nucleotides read TGCGCCAGCAGCCGAGACAGGGGGTACGAGCAGTACTTC.

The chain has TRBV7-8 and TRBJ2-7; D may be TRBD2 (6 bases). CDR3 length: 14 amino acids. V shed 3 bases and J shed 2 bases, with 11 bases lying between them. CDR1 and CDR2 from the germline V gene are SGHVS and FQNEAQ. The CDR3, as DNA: TGTGCCAGCAGCTTCGGGCGGGGAACCTACGAGCAGTACTTC. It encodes CASSFGRGTYEQYF.

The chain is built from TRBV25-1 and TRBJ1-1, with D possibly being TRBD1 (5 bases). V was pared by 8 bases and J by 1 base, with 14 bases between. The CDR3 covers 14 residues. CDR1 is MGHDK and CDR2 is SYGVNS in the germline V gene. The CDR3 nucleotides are TGTGCCAGCCGGGGGTCCACAAGGAACACTGAAGCTTTCTTT. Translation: CASRGSTRNTEAFF.

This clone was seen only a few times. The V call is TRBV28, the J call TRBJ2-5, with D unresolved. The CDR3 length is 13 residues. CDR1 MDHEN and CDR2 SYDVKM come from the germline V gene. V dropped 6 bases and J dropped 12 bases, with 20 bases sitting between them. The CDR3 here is CASSPLAPGIEYF. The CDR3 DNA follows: TGTGCCAGCAGCCCCCTTGCTCCAGGAATTGAGTACTTC.

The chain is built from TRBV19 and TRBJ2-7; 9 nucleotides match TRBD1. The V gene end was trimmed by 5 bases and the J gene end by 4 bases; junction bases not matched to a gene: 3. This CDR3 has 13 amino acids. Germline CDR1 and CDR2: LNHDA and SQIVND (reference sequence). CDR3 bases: TGTGCCAGTAGTTCGGGACAGGGATACGAGCAGTACTTC. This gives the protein CASSSGQGYEQYF.

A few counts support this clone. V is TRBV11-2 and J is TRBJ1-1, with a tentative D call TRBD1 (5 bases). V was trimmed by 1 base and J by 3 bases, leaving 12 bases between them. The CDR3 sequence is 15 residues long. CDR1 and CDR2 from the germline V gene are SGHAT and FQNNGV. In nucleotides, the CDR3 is TGTGCCAGCAGCTTAGGCCCGCGGGGCCACACTGAAGCTTTCTTT. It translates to CASSLGPRGHTEAFF.

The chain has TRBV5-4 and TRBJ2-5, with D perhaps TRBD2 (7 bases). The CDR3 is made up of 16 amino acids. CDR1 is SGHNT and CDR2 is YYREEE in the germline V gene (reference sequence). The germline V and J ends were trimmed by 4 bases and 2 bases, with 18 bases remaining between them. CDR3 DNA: TGTGCCAGCAGCCACCCTGAGGGGGGGCGACAAGAGACCCAGTACTTC. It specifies CASSHPEGGRQETQYF.

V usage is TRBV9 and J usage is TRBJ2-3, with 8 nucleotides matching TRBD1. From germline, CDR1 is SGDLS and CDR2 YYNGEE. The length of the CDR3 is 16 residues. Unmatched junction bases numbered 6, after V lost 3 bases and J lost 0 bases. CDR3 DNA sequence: TGTGCCAGCAGCGGCCGACAGGGGTTAAGCACAGATACGCAGTATTTT. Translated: CASSGRQGLSTDTQYF.